This T cell receptor (beta chain) was retrieved from a study of T cell changes during pregnancy in multiple sclerosis. TCRdb's copy holds only in-frame clones and misses some; the assay was immunoSEQ multiplex PCR. Here the sample spans 11,000 or so clones, around 94% being singletons. CDR1 and CDR2 from the germline V gene are LNHDA and SQIVND (reference sequence). Trimming cost V 9 bases and J 5 bases; bases outside gene matches: 2. CDR3 length equals 13 residues. The sequencing used CD4+ T cells from peripheral blood mononuclear cells, collected before pregnancy. The chain has TRBV19 and TRBJ1-5; 12 bases align to TRBD1. This clonotype originated in a female donor with multiple sclerosis, enrolled in a pregnancy study. The CDR3 coding sequence is TGTGCCAGCCGGGACAGGGGGCATCAGCCCCAGCATTTT. It codes for CASRDRGHQPQHF.